The rows below give T cell receptor beta chains drawn from one sample of a study of blood T cells in healthy people across ages. TCRdb used MiXCR to reprocess the 5' RACE reads, holding one entry per CDR3 protein. The repertoire consists of roughly 1.5 million distinct CDR3 sequences, with 35% to 45% occurring once and the leading ten covering 4%. The sequencing input was blood. The receptors shown here come from a woman under 30 in good health. Both conserved end residues are part of each CDR3. The order of the fields is clone size, V gene, J gene, D gene, CDR3 protein, CDR3 DNA. D genes are given only for firm matches. Clone size is given for some rows only: seen once, a few or many times, or a class if the clone is expanded.

size: once; V: TRBV11-1; J: TRBJ1-1; D: TRBD1; CDR3: CASRDRASFNTEAFF; DNA: TGTGCCAGCCGCGACAGGGCCTCCTTCAACACTGAAGCTTTCTTT
size: few; V: TRBV29-1; J: TRBJ2-1; D: NA; CDR3: CSVEETNNEQFF; DNA: TGCAGCGTTGAAGAAACGAACAATGAGCAGTTCTTC
size: NA; V: TRBV7-6; J: TRBJ1-5; D: TRBD1; CDR3: CASSPYRGEDQPQHF; DNA: TGTGCCAGCAGCCCCTACAGGGGCGAAGATCAGCCCCAGCATTTT
size: NA; V: TRBV2; J: TRBJ1-2; D: NA; CDR3: CASSERTPGYTF; DNA: TGTGCCAGCAGTGAGAGGACCCCAGGCTACACCTTC
size: few; V: TRBV7-2; J: TRBJ2-4; D: NA; CDR3: CASSIKNIQYF; DNA: TGTGCCAGCAGCATCAAAAACATTCAGTACTTC
size: NA; V: TRBV6-6; J: TRBJ2-1; D: TRBD2; CDR3: CASRAPGLATQFF; DNA: TGTGCCAGCAGGGCACCGGGACTAGCGACACAGTTCTTC
size: NA; V: TRBV5-1; J: TRBJ2-3; D: TRBD2; CDR3: CASSFGTSWSSTDTQYF; DNA: TGCGCCAGCAGCTTCGGGACTAGCTGGTCAAGCACAGATACGCAGTATTTT
size: NA; V: TRBV7-9; J: TRBJ2-2; D: NA; CDR3: CASSLVSSGISGELFF; DNA: TGTGCCAGCAGCTTAGTTTCTTCTGGGATTTCCGGGGAGCTGTTTTTT
size: NA; V: TRBV20-1; J: TRBJ1-5; D: TRBD1; CDR3: CSAIGTAYSNQPQHF; DNA: TGCAGTGCTATAGGGACAGCGTATAGCAATCAGCCCCAGCATTTT
size: many; V: TRBV20-1; J: TRBJ2-1; D: NA; CDR3: CSARDFNSPPGQFF; DNA: TGCAGTGCTAGAGATTTTAACTCCCCTCCGGGGCAGTTCTTC
size: NA; V: TRBV6-2/TRBV6-3; J: TRBJ2-4; D: TRBD2; CDR3: CASSYWGGMDIQYF; DNA: TGTGCCAGCAGTTACTGGGGGGGGATGGACATTCAGTACTTC
size: NA; V: TRBV6-5; J: TRBJ2-3; D: NA; CDR3: CASSLRNVDTQYF; DNA: TGTGCCAGCAGCCTGAGGAACGTAGATACGCAGTATTTT
size: NA; V: TRBV7-8; J: TRBJ2-3; D: TRBD2; CDR3: CASSYRLAGTTDTQYF; DNA: TGTGCCAGCAGCTACAGACTAGCGGGGACCACAGATACGCAGTATTTT
size: few; V: TRBV20-1; J: TRBJ1-2; D: NA; CDR3: CSARGFRDYGYTF; DNA: TGCAGTGCTAGAGGATTCAGGGACTATGGCTACACCTTC
size: NA; V: TRBV9; J: TRBJ2-1; D: TRBD2; CDR3: CASTSGGSSYNEQFF; DNA: TGTGCCAGCACTAGCGGGGGCAGCTCCTACAATGAGCAGTTCTTC
size: few; V: TRBV7-2; J: TRBJ2-3; D: TRBD2; CDR3: CASSLVGGSSDTQYF; DNA: TGTGCCAGCAGCTTAGTCGGCGGGAGCTCAGATACGCAGTATTTT